This TCR beta chain originates from a study of blood T cell repertoires in COVID-19. Whole-study context: The samples span acute and convalescent COVID-19 from the United States, Italy and Spain. The analysed material was cDNA or gDNA that came from T cells, B-cell-depleted T cells, or PBMCs.

This CDR3 comprises 13 residues. V was pared by 3 bases and J by 2 bases, with 9 bases between. The germline V gene has CDR1 SGHRS and CDR2 YFSETQ. In the authors' methods: From reference gene primer amplification, estimates of nucleated cell counts were derived. Profiled with immunoSEQ multiplex PCR; TCRdb holds only in-frame clones, not every one. V and J calls and clone size are copied from that table; D and trimming were computed from the DNA. The sample has fewer than 400,000 clones; 85% to 95% are singletons. The sequencing sample was made of PBMCs or T cells enriched from blood (not recorded which). This receptor was taken from a woman in her twenties or thirties who had been exposed to COVID-19. The chain has TRBV5-1 and TRBJ2-7; possible D gene TRBD1, 6 bases. The CDR3 sequence is CASSSGTPYEQYF. DNA of the CDR3: TGCGCCAGCAGCTCCGGGACACCCTACGAGCAGTACTTC.